Listed here are 17 T cell receptor beta chains from one sample, sequenced in a study of cytomegalovirus exposure and HLA in healthy donors. The PCR ran on 60 Vbeta and 13 Jbeta primers. Produced via immunoSEQ multiplex PCR; TCRdb's table is partial and in-frame only. In the table there are about 47,000 clones, 65% to 80% of which are singletons. Input material: PBMCs. Receptors originate from a man aged 30-40 years in good health and CMV-seronegative.

As to this clone: Lacking the conserved final phenylalanine or tryptophan, this CDR3 likely reflects a read error. The chain combines TRBV6-1 with TRBJ2-3; D gene ambiguous. V lost 4 bases to trimming and J lost 0 bases, with 14 bases between them. CDR3 length: 16 residues. Germline loops: CDR1 MNHNS, CDR2 SASEGT. DNA for the CDR3: TGTGCCAGCAGTGGGGGTTGGAGTTCTAGCACAGATACGCAGTATGTT. The encoded protein is CASSGGWSSSTDTQYV.

The V call is TRBV29-1, the J call TRBJ1-1; TRBD1 might be the D (6 bases). Germline-derived CDR1 and CDR2 are SQVTM and ANQGSEA. Trimming removed 5 bases at V and 1 base at J, with 8 bases between. The length of the CDR3 is 12 residues. The CDR3 DNA is TGCAGCGTTAGACAGGCGAACACTGAAGCTTTCTTT. Amino acid sequence: CSVRQANTEAFF.

The CDR3 bases are TGTGCCAGCAGCTTGGTACAGGGGGCGAACACTGAAGCTTTCTTT. This encodes CASSLVQGANTEAFF. V gene TRBV5-4 combines with J gene TRBJ1-1, with TRBD1 identical over 9 bases. After removal of 0 bases from V and 1 base from J, the junction contained 1 base not matched to a gene. Per the germline V gene, CDR1 is SGHNT and CDR2 is YYREEE (reference sequence). The CDR3 runs to 15 residues.

V gene TRBV5-1 combines with J gene TRBJ2-3, with 8 bases matching TRBD1. CDR1 is SGHRS, CDR2 YFSETQ, per germline. This CDR3 comprises 16 residues. Germline trimming cut 1 base from V and 0 bases from J; bases unmatched to any gene: 4. This CDR3 is CASSLSGDRSTDTQYF. The CDR3 coding sequence is TGCGCCAGCAGCTTGTCCGGGGACAGGAGCACAGATACGCAGTATTTT.

The CDR3 sequence: CACLHGSNYGYTF. DNA for the CDR3: TGTGCCTGCCTCCACGGGAGTAACTATGGCTACACCTTC. The genes are TRBV30 and TRBJ1-2; D not resolved. CDR3 length: 13 amino acids. Trimming removed 6 bases from V and 1 base from J, with 12 bases in between. Germline assignment: CDR1 GTSNPN and CDR2 SVGIG (reference sequence).

The V call is TRBV5-1, the J call TRBJ1-2; 12 positions agree with TRBD1. Germline loops: CDR1 SGHRS, CDR2 YFSETQ. V shed 7 bases and J 4 bases; nucleotides not matched to a gene: 11. This CDR3 is 16 amino acids long. This chain's CDR3 is CASGPEGTGGVYGYTF. The CDR3 nucleotides read TGCGCCAGCGGGCCGGAGGGGACAGGGGGCGTCTATGGCTACACCTTC. The variable domain in full, completed from reference TRBV5-1 and TRBJ1-2, reads KAGVTQTPRYLIKTRGQQVTLSCSPISGHRSVSWYQQTPGQGLQFLFEYFSETQRNKGNFPGRFSGRQFSNSRSEMNVSTLELGDSALYLCASGPEGTGGVYGYTFGSGTRLTVV.

Note on this clone: Lacking the conserved final phenylalanine or tryptophan, this CDR3 likely reflects a read error. The chain couples TRBV2 to TRBJ2-3; a possible D gene is TRBD1 (6 bases). CDR1 is SNHLY and CDR2 is FYNNEI in the germline V gene. This CDR3 is built from 13 residues. Trimming took 7 bases from V and 12 from J, leaving 20 bases between them. The CDR3 sequence is CASIGMGAQTQYV. The CDR3 DNA is TGTGCCAGCATCGGTATGGGGGCGCAGACCCAGTATGTT.

V and J are TRBV29-1 and TRBJ2-5; no clear D gene. The germline V gene encodes CDR1 SQVTM and CDR2 ANQGSEA. The V end was cut by 5 bases, the J end by 3 bases, with 7 bases between. The CDR3 is 11 amino acids. For the CDR3, the DNA is TGCAGCGTTTATGTAAAAGAGACCCAGTACTTC. This encodes CSVYVKETQYF.

The V gene is TRBV2, the J gene TRBJ2-3; 8 bases are a match to TRBD2. This CDR3 is 16 amino acids long. With 7 bases clipped from V and 2 bases from J, the junction kept 11 bases outside the gene matches. Germline V lookup: CDR1 SNHLY, CDR2 FYNNEI. Here the CDR3 DNA reads TGTGCCAGCACGGGGAAGACTAGCGCCCTCACAGATACGCAGTATTTT. This encodes CASTGKTSALTDTQYF.

This rearrangement joins TRBV7-8 to TRBJ2-3, with 9 nucleotides matching TRBD2. The CDR3 totals 17 residues. The trim removed 3 bases at V and 0 bases at J, leaving 7 bases unmatched. Germline V CDR1 and CDR2: SGHVS, FQNEAQ. The CDR3 nucleotides are TGTGCCAGCAGCTTTCTTTCTAGCGGGACTAGCACAGATACGCAGTATTTT. It is translated as CASSFLSSGTSTDTQYF.

The gene calls are TRBV9 and TRBJ2-1, with unresolved D. V was clipped by 4 bases and J by 8 bases, with 13 bases between them. The germline CDR1 and CDR2 sequences are SGDLS and YYNGEE. The CDR3 covers 13 residues. This CDR3 reads CASSPNVGHEQFF. CDR3 DNA: TGTGCCAGCAGCCCGAATGTGGGCCATGAGCAGTTCTTC.

CDR3 in DNA: TGTGCCAGCAGTGATGGGCCGGGACAGCTCCGGGACGAGCAGTACTTC. Translation: CASSDGPGQLRDEQYF. The J gene is TRBJ2-7, the V gene TRBV6-1; TRBD1 agrees at 7 bases. Germline CDR1 is MNHNS and CDR2 is SASEGT. The CDR3 consists of 16 residues. Unmatched junction bases numbered 13, after V lost 3 bases and J lost 5 bases.

CDR3 residues: CASKISRLANINEQFF. Written as DNA, the CDR3 is TGCGCCAGCAAAATTTCGCGACTAGCGAACATTAATGAGCAGTTCTTC. V gene TRBV5-1 combines with J gene TRBJ2-1, with 8 bases aligning to TRBD2. Germline CDR1 SGHRS, CDR2 YFSETQ. With V trimmed by 6 bases and J by 7 bases, 15 bases remained unmatched. The CDR3 is 16 residues long.

In this sample, this clone turned up a few times. The chain is built from TRBV6-1 and TRBJ1-4; TRBD1 matches 9 bases. J lost 6 bases, V lost 6 bases, and 5 bases had no gene match. The V gene's germline CDR1 is MNHNS and CDR2 SASEGT. CDR3 length: 14 amino acids. The CDR3 sequence: CASSRQGGDEKLFF. The CDR3 region has the DNA TGTGCCAGCAGCCGACAGGGGGGAGATGAAAAACTGTTTTTT.

This clone occurred a few times. V gene TRBV6-1 combines with J gene TRBJ2-6; D ambiguous. The length of the CDR3 is 15 residues. The germline CDR1 and CDR2 sequences are MNHNS and SASEGT. Trimming pared 4 bases from V and 0 bases from J, leaving 7 bases between. The CDR3 DNA reads as TGTGCCAGCAGTGGCACTTCCTCTGGGGCCAACGTCCTGACTTTC. Translating it yields CASSGTSSGANVLTF.

As regards this clone: One end of the junction fails to match germline, which may point to a read error. The V gene is TRBV6-1, the J gene TRBJ2-7, with 9 bases matching TRBD1. This CDR3 has 15 amino acids. Looked up from germline, CDR1 is MNHNS and CDR2 is SASEGT. The CDR3: CVSSDPGQGSYEQYF. The CDR3 nucleotides read TGTGTCAGCAGTGACCCGGGACAGGGATCCTACGAGCAGTACTTC.

The genes are TRBV29-1 and TRBJ1-2, with D maybe TRBD1 (5 bases). Deletions cut 5 bases from V and 8 bases from J, with 15 bases between. CDR3 length: 12 amino acids. Germline V gene data show CDR1 as SQVTM and CDR2 as ANQGSEA. CDR3 nucleotides: TGCAGCGTTCGGGGGGAGACTCAGGGCTACACCTTC. This gives the protein CSVRGETQGYTF.